The clone carrying this TCR beta chain occurred many times. Its antigen is unidentified. This entry is derived from a study of Graves' ophthalmopathy and Graves' hyperthyroidism. What supplied the PBMCs was roughly 11 ml of fresh peripheral blood. The trim removed 0 bases at V and 3 bases at J, leaving 2 bases unmatched. Germline values: CDR1 SEHNR, CDR2 FQNEAQ (reference sequence). The CDR3 is 15 amino acids. The study amplified TCR beta CDR3 regions using RNA transcripts. The library came from an HTBI-primed first-round RT-PCR and a second-round multiplex PCR. TCRdb re-called the multiplex PCR reads through MiXCR, storing one row per CDR3 protein. The top ten clones hold 44% of a sample with about 740,000 distinct CDR3 sequences, approximately 40% of them seen once. Study-level findings and limits: The model reached around 64% sensitivity and about 72% specificity for predicting ophthalmopathy progression. Most expanded clonotypes from thyroid (those above 0.001 frequency) were also found in blood.

This clonotype was sampled from an adult man with Graves' ophthalmopathy. The V gene is TRBV7-9, the J gene TRBJ1-2; TRBD1 aligns across 9 bases. Sequences were obtained from peripheral blood. CDR3 amino acids: CASSLAGQGDYGYTF. The DNA of the CDR3 is TGTGCCAGCAGCTTAGCGGGACAGGGAGACTATGGCTACACCTTC.